This passage covers 27 T cell receptor beta chains from one sample sequenced in a study of regulatory T cells in long-lasting Graves disease. For TCR beta, libraries came from iRepertoire HTBI primers and Arm-PCR of CDR3 regions. TCRdb fed the multiplex PCR reads into MiXCR, producing one record per CDR3 protein. This table has around 400,000 distinct CDR3 sequences, roughly a quarter appearing once. Time point noted: persistent/refractory GD, antithyroid drugs over 5 years with positive TRAb. TCR sequences were obtained from RNA taken from PBMCs. The sequences come from peripheral blood mononuclear cells (PBMCs), collected when the disease was refractory, from a patient treated with antithyroid drugs. These TCRs come from a female donor with Graves disease.

The rearrangement uses TRBV30 and TRBJ2-7; D ambiguous. Germline V gene sequence: CDR1 GTSNPN, CDR2 SVGIG (reference sequence). The CDR3 has 12 amino acids. V lost 3 bases and J lost 3, with 9 bases in between. The CDR3: CAWSRPNYEQYF. For the CDR3, the DNA is TGTGCCTGGAGCCGCCCCAACTACGAGCAGTACTTC.

Only a few counts were recorded for this clonotype. The chain has TRBV19 and TRBJ2-2; TRBD2 agrees at 9 bases. The CDR3 spans 15 residues. Germline CDR1 LNHDA, CDR2 SQIVND (reference sequence). V lost 11 bases, J lost 1 base, and 8 bases stayed unmatched. This chain's CDR3 is CASTMTSGNTGELFF. The CDR3 DNA sequence: TGTGCCTCAACGATGACTAGCGGGAACACCGGGGAGCTGTTTTTT. The whole variable domain, remainder taken from reference TRBV19 and TRBJ2-2, is DGGITQSPKYLFRKEGQNVTLSCEQNLNHDAMYWYRQDPGQGLRLIYYSQIVNDFQKGDIAEGYSVSREKKESFPLTVTSAQKNPTAFYLCASTMTSGNTGELFFGEGSRLTVL.

This clonotype was recorded at least ten times. The chain carries TRBV6-5 and TRBJ2-5; TRBD2 might be the D (5 bases). Germline loops: CDR1 MNHEY, CDR2 SVGAGI. This CDR3 has 18 amino acids. Trimming took 2 bases from V and 5 from J, leaving 24 bases between them. The CDR3 sequence: CASSYRPLARGRGETQYF. CDR3 coding DNA: TGTGCCAGCAGTTACCGCCCTTTAGCGAGAGGCCGGGGTGAGACCCAGTACTTC.

This clonotype has a count of ten or more. The rearrangement joins TRBV20-1 to TRBJ1-5; the D is unclear. V was clipped by 5 bases and J by 3 bases, with 14 bases between them. Germline values: CDR1 DFQATT, CDR2 SNEGSKA (reference sequence). The CDR3 extends over 14 amino acids. In DNA form, the CDR3 reads TGCAGTGCTCCACCTCAGGTGTTCAATCAGCCCCAGCATTTT. Its protein product is CSAPPQVFNQPQHF.

This chain uses TRBV6-1 with TRBJ2-7; the match to TRBD2 covers 12 bases. This CDR3 has 15 residues. V trimming: 6 bases; J trimming: 2 bases; junction bases outside the gene matches: 5. Looked up from germline, CDR1 is MNHNS and CDR2 is SASEGT. CDR3 DNA: TGTGCCAGCAGCTCACTAGCGGGAGGTACCTACGAGCAGTACTTC. Translated: CASSSLAGGTYEQYF.

This clonotype was observed a few times. This rearrangement joins TRBV4-1 to TRBJ2-7; 7 bases match TRBD1. Trimming at V came to 1 base and at J to 0 bases, leaving 12 bases not matched to a gene. Germline CDR1 and CDR2: MGHRA and YSYEKL. The CDR3 spans 18 residues. The CDR3 nucleotides read TGCGCCAGCAGCCAAGGGAGTCCGGGACAGCTACTCTCCTACGAGCAGTACTTC. Its protein product is CASSQGSPGQLLSYEQYF.

This clonotype was detected only a few times. The gene calls are TRBV6-1 and TRBJ1-1; no reliable D call. V dropped 7 bases and J dropped 1 base, with 16 bases sitting between them. Germline loops: CDR1 MNHNS, CDR2 SASEGT. The CDR3 runs to 15 residues. In nucleotides, the CDR3 is TGTGCCAGCAAATATTTTTCGTGGGAGAACACTGAAGCTTTCTTT. This gives the protein CASKYFSWENTEAFF.

This clonotype was observed a few times. The chain combines TRBV19 with TRBJ1-5; D gene unclear. This CDR3 contains 14 residues. From germline, CDR1 is LNHDA and CDR2 SQIVND (reference sequence). V lost 7 bases and J 4 bases, leaving 14 bases between the germline ends. The CDR3 is CASILRLGNQPQHF. The CDR3 nucleotides are TGTGCCAGTATCCTAAGACTCGGGAATCAGCCCCAGCATTTT.

This clonotype was observed at least ten times. The chain has TRBV7-7 and TRBJ2-5, with 8 bases aligning to TRBD2. CDR1 and CDR2 from the germline V gene are SSHAT and FNYEAQ (reference sequence). J was trimmed by 1 base and V by 5 bases; bases with no gene match: 6. The CDR3 extends over 15 amino acids. The CDR3 region is CASSRAAGGQETQYF. The CDR3 nucleotides read TGTGCCAGCAGCCGGGCGGCGGGAGGCCAAGAGACCCAGTACTTC.

This chain uses TRBV15 with TRBJ1-1; D uncertain. The CDR3 is 18 residues long. V was shortened by 6 bases and J by 0 bases, with 23 bases between the two germline ends. Germline V CDR1 and CDR2: LNHNV, YYDKDF (reference sequence). The CDR3 bases are TGTGCCACCAGGGAGGGATTGGGCACCGGGTGGGTGAACACTGAAGCTTTCTTT. It translates to CATREGLGTGWVNTEAFF.

This chain links TRBV2 with TRBJ2-3; D unclear. Per the germline V gene, CDR1 is SNHLY and CDR2 is FYNNEI. The CDR3 covers 14 residues. The V gene lost 1 base and the J gene lost 2 bases, with 7 bases spanning the gap. CDR3 in DNA: TGTGCCAGCAGTGAAGTCCAGATCACAGATACGCAGTATTTT. This codes for CASSEVQITDTQYF.

This clonotype appeared a few times. In DNA, the CDR3 is TGTGCCAGTAAAGATCAGGGGAACATGAACACTGAAGCTTTCTTT. Encoded protein: CASKDQGNMNTEAFF. The chain couples TRBV19 to TRBJ1-1, with D possibly TRBD1 on 6 matching bases. V lost 7 bases to trimming and J lost 0 bases, with 15 bases between them. CDR1 is LNHDA, CDR2 SQIVND, per germline (reference sequence). The CDR3 consists of 15 residues.

CDR3 DNA: TGTGCCAGCAAACCGCCGGGACTAGCGTCCTACAATGAGCAGTTCTTC. Translating it yields CASKPPGLASYNEQFF. V is TRBV6-1 and J is TRBJ2-1; 10 nucleotides match TRBD2. The V and J ends lost 7 bases and 1 base, in that order; junction bases with no gene match: 7. This CDR3 is 16 amino acids long. The germline V gene encodes CDR1 MNHNS and CDR2 SASEGT.

This clonotype was observed a handful of times. The J gene is TRBJ1-1, the V gene TRBV28; D is unresolved. V lost 5 bases to trimming and J lost 3 bases, with 13 bases between them. The CDR3 contains 14 residues. Germline V lookup: CDR1 MDHEN, CDR2 SYDVKM. The CDR3 DNA sequence: TGTGCCAGCAGTCCCTACTCGGGCCACACTGAAGCTTTCTTT. Protein: CASSPYSGHTEAFF.

V is TRBV2 and J is TRBJ2-7; tentatively, D is TRBD2 (5 bases). Germline loops: CDR1 SNHLY, CDR2 FYNNEI. V shed 3 bases and J shed 5 bases, with 5 bases lying between them. The CDR3 spans 11 residues. CDR3: CASSERDEQYF. CDR3 DNA sequence: TGTGCCAGCAGTGAGCGGGACGAGCAGTACTTC.

This clonotype was seen repeatedly, ten times or more. The chain uses TRBV10-3 and TRBJ1-1; D not certain. V lost 3 bases and J lost 10, with 15 bases in between. CDR3 length: 13 amino acids. Germline-derived CDR1 and CDR2 are ENHRY and SYGVKD. The CDR3 here is CAISETPVGSAFF. CDR3 coding DNA: TGTGCCATCAGTGAAACACCGGTTGGATCAGCTTTCTTT.

In its sample, this clonotype was seen many times. The J gene is TRBJ2-7, the V gene TRBV19; 7 bases are shared with TRBD2. The V and J ends lost 3 bases and 7 bases, in that order; junction bases with no gene match: 6. This CDR3 has 13 amino acids. In germline, CDR1 is LNHDA, CDR2 SQIVND (reference sequence). Written as DNA, the CDR3 is TGTGCCAGTAGTATGGCGCGGGAGCTGGAGCAGTACTTC. It codes for CASSMARELEQYF.

The chain combines TRBV18 with TRBJ2-1, with D hard to call. Germline V gene sequence: CDR1 KGHSH, CDR2 LQKENI. CDR3 size: 13 residues. V lost 3 bases and J 6 bases, leaving 9 bases between the germline ends. The CDR3 DNA sequence: TGTGCCAGCTCACCTTTCATTTCCAATGAGCAGTTCTTC. Protein product: CASSPFISNEQFF.

The gene calls are TRBV5-6 and TRBJ1-5; 7 bases line up with TRBD1. V lost 1 base and J lost 9; bases outside the gene matches: 13. The CDR3 is 16 residues long. Per the germline V gene, CDR1 is SGHDT and CDR2 is YYEEEE. CDR3 residues: CASSLSGGQGVRPQHF. In nucleotides, the CDR3 is TGTGCCAGCAGCTTGTCTGGGGGCCAGGGGGTACGGCCCCAGCATTTT.

This clonotype was counted a few times. The rearrangement links TRBV30 to TRBJ2-7; no reliable D call. The CDR3 spans 13 residues. V lost 2 bases and J lost 1, with 9 bases in between. Looked up from germline, CDR1 is GTSNPN and CDR2 is SVGIG (reference sequence). The CDR3 sequence is CAWSIGRSYEQYF. CDR3 DNA: TGTGCCTGGAGTATTGGAAGGTCCTACGAGCAGTACTTC.

The chain employs TRBV27 and TRBJ2-6; D unresolved. The CDR3 consists of 16 residues. Germline CDR1 is MNHEY and CDR2 is SMNVEV (reference sequence). The V and J ends lost 2 bases and 0 bases respectively, with 8 bases between them. This chain's CDR3 is CASSLPLSSGANVLTF. The CDR3 DNA reads as TGTGCCAGCAGTTTACCCCTATCCTCTGGGGCCAACGTCCTGACTTTC.

This clonotype was found many times. The chain has TRBV28 and TRBJ1-2; TRBD1 matches at 8 bases. This CDR3 has 15 amino acids. Germline V gives CDR1 MDHEN, CDR2 SYDVKM. Trimming took 4 bases from V and 4 from J; bases not matched to a gene: 8. CDR3 in DNA: TGTGCCAGCAGTTCGGACAGGGTGAGAAGCTATGGCTACACCTTC. Encoded protein: CASSSDRVRSYGYTF.

This clonotype was recorded at least ten times. The chain recombines TRBV2 with TRBJ1-5; TRBD1 matches 8 bases. The CDR3 has 15 amino acids. Germline CDR1 is SNHLY and CDR2 is FYNNEI. Trimming at V came to 6 bases and at J to 4 bases, leaving 8 bases not matched to a gene. CDR3 region: CASRMTRTGNQPQHF. The CDR3 region has the DNA TGTGCCAGCAGGATGACCCGGACAGGGAATCAGCCCCAGCATTTT.

A word on this clonotype: A much larger clone is a single base away; this may be a read error. V is TRBV28 and J is TRBJ1-2; 10 nucleotides line up with TRBD1. The CDR3 runs 13 residues. CDR1 is MDHEN, CDR2 SYDVKM, per germline. CDR3 loop: CASSRQGADGHTF. The CDR3 DNA is TGTGCCAGCAGTCGACAGGGGGCAGATGGCCACACCTTC.

V usage is TRBV18 and J usage is TRBJ2-5, with D possibly TRBD2 on 5 matching bases. Trimming took 2 bases from V and 7 from J, leaving 14 bases between them. The CDR3 spans 14 residues. Germline V gene lookup returns CDR1 KGHSH and CDR2 LQKENI. The CDR3 is CASSPSGIKGTQYF. The CDR3 region has the DNA TGTGCCAGCTCACCATCGGGGATCAAGGGGACCCAGTACTTC.

This clonotype showed up many times. This sequence joins TRBV6-5 and TRBJ1-5, with unresolved D. CDR1 and CDR2 from the germline V gene are MNHEY and SVGAGI. The V and J ends lost 4 bases and 3 bases respectively, with 7 bases between them. This CDR3 is built from 13 residues. The DNA of the CDR3 is TGTGCCAGCAGTTTCGGGATCAATCAGCCCCAGCATTTT. Protein product: CASSFGINQPQHF.

The chain joins TRBV2 to TRBJ1-3, with a tentative D call TRBD1 (5 bases). Deletions cut 6 bases from V and 3 bases from J, with 15 bases between. Germline-derived CDR1 and CDR2 are SNHLY and FYNNEI. This CDR3 region has 15 residues. The DNA of the CDR3 is TGTGCCAGCAGCCAGGGTCTGGTTTTTGGAAACACCATATATTTT. Translated, it gives CASSQGLVFGNTIYF.